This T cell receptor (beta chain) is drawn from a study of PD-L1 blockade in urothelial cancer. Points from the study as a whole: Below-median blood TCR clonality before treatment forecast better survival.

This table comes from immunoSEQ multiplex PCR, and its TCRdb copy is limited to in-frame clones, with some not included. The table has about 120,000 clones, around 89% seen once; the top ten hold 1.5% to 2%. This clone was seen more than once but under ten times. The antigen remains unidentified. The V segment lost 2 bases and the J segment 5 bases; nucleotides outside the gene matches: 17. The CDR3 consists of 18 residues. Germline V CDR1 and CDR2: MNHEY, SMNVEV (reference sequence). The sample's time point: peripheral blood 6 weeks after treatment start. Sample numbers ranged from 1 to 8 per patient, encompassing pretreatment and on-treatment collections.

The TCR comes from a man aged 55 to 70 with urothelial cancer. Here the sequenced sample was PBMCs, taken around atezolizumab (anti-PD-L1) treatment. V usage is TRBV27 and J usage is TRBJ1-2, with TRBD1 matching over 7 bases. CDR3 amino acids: CASSLIYCWRQGRYGYTF. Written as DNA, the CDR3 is TGTGCCAGCAGTTTAATCTACTGTTGGAGACAGGGCCGTTATGGCTACACCTTC.